Listed here are 3 T cell receptor beta chains from one sample, sequenced in a study of blood T cell repertoires in COVID-19. Assay: immunoSEQ multiplex PCR; the TCRdb copy retains only in-frame clones and omits some. The data contain some 30,000 clones, approximately 85% of them singletons. The sample consisted of peripheral blood. These receptors all come from a man in his sixties with active COVID-19.

Written as DNA, the CDR3 is TGTGCCAGCAGCTTAAGATCGCCGGGTTCTAATGAAAAACTGTTTTTT. Protein: CASSLRSPGSNEKLFF. The chain links TRBV5-4 to TRBJ1-4; D ambiguous. This CDR3 contains 16 residues. Germline V gives CDR1 SGHNT, CDR2 YYREEE (reference sequence). V lost 2 bases, J lost 3 bases, and 14 bases lay in between. Looking up the rest from reference TRBV5-4 and TRBJ1-4 gives the full variable domain: ETGVTQSPTHLIKTRGQQVTLRCSSQSGHNTVSWYQQALGQGPQFIFQYYREEENGRGNFPPRFSGLQFPNYSSELNVNALELDDSALYLCASSLRSPGSNEKLFFGSGTQLSVL.

This clone appeared a single time. The CDR3 nucleotides are TGTGCCAGCAGTTTAGGACTAGCGCAGTACTTC. Amino acids: CASSLGLAQYF. The chain recombines TRBV12-3 or TRBV12-4 with TRBJ2-4, with 8 nucleotides matching TRBD2. Trimming took 1 base from V and 13 from J; bases not matched to a gene: 0. The CDR3 sequence is 11 residues long.

The CDR3, as DNA: TGTGCCAGCAGTACATTCACCGGGGAGCTGTTTTTT. This translates into CASSTFTGELFF. The chain is built from TRBV28 and TRBJ2-2; D uncertain. Germline loops: CDR1 MDHEN, CDR2 SYDVKM. Between the trimmed V and J ends, which lost 5 bases and 4 bases, there was a span of 5 bases. The CDR3 is made up of 12 amino acids.